The present entry profiles one TCR beta chain with its context. In the original workflow: Reference gene primer amplification gave nucleated cell count estimates. Some clones are missing from TCRdb's copy, which holds only in-frame ones; the method was immunoSEQ multiplex PCR. V, J and clone size are those of that table, while D and trimming were read from the DNA. The sample holds about 400,000 clones, around 84% seen once. This CDR3 is 17 amino acids long. Germline V CDR1 and CDR2: LGHNA, YNFKEQ. The V gene lost 0 bases and the J gene lost 4 bases, with 18 bases spanning the gap. The sample belongs to a study of blood T cell repertoires in COVID-19. Overall study context: PBMCs, B-cell-depleted T cells, or T cells provided the cDNA or gDNA that made up the material.

The TCR was taken from a human donor in a cohort sampled during active COVID-19. Sequenced input: peripheral blood. This chain uses TRBV4-2 with TRBJ2-5; the D gene is possibly TRBD2 (5 bases). This CDR3 reads CASSQDPTGELGETQYF. In DNA form, the CDR3 reads TGTGCCAGCAGCCAAGATCCCACTGGGGAGCTCGGAGAGACCCAGTACTTC.